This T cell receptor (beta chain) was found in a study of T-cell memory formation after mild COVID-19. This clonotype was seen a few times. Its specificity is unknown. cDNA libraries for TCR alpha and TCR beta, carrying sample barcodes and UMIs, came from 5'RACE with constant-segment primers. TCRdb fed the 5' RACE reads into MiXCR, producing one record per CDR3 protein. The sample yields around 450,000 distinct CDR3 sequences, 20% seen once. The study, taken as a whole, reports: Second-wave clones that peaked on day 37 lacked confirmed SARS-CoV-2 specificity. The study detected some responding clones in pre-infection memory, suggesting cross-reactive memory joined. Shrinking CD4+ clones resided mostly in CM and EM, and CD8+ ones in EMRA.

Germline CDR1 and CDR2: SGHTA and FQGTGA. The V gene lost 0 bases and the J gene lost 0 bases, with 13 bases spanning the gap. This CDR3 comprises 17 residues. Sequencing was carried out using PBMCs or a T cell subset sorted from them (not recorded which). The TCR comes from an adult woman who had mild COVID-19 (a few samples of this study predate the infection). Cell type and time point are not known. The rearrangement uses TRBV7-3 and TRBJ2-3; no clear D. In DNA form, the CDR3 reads TGTGCCAGCAGCTTAACCCGTAACAGCGCCAGCACAGATACGCAGTATTTT. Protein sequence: CASSLTRNSASTDTQYF.